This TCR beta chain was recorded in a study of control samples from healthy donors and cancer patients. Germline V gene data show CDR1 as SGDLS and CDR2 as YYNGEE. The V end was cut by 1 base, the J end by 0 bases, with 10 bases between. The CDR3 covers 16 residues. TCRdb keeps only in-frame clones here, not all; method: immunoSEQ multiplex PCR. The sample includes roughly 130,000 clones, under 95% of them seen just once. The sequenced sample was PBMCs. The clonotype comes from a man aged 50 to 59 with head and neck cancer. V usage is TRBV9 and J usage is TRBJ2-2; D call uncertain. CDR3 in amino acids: CASSVSEGSNTGELFF. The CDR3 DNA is TGTGCCAGCAGCGTAAGCGAAGGATCGAACACCGGGGAGCTGTTTTTT.